Sequencing of this T cell receptor (beta chain) was carried out in a study of beta chain features in type 1 diabetes. Study conclusions and caveats: Lower insertion and higher deletion counts appeared at VDJ junctions in type 1 diabetes patients. PCR could preferentially amplify shorter templates, alike in patients and controls.

This clone was counted between two and nine times. The antigen remains unidentified. Stem cell-like memory, regulatory, central memory and naive CD4+ cells were sorted via CD45RO/CCR7/CD25/CD127/CD95/CD27. This CDR3 contains 15 residues. Trimming took 1 base from V and 0 from J; bases not matched to a gene: 0. Germline assignment: CDR1 SGHTA and CDR2 FQGTGA. Expressed TCRB transcripts were sequenced because the isolated RNA had all been reverse transcribed beforehand. There were 3.5 million or so reads on average in the naive, central memory and regulatory T cell samples. TCRdb's table, derived via immunoSEQ multiplex PCR, lists solely in-frame clones and lacks some. The data show roughly 140,000 clones, about 7% seen once.

The sample taken for sequencing was central memory CD4+ T cells from blood. The sequence came from a woman aged 30 to 39 in good health. J is TRBJ2-1 and V is TRBV7-3, with 7 bases fitting TRBD1. Written as DNA, the CDR3 is TGTGCCAGCAGCTTAAGGGACAGCTCCTACAATGAGCAGTTCTTC. Its translation: CASSLRDSSYNEQFF.